This T cell receptor (beta chain) is from a study of blood T cell repertoires in COVID-19 (dated by TCRdb to the early 2020s). Context from the whole study: Samples from collaborators originated in the United States, Italy and Spain and spanned both the acute and convalescent phases of COVID-19. The prospective study material was composed of cDNA or gDNA derived from T cells, B-cell-depleted T cells, or PBMCs. The dataset comprised deeply sampled blood TCRbeta repertoires from subjects exposed to, actively infected with, or recovered from COVID-19. The repertoires were made available in a free public database intended to serve as a resource for research on the immune response to SARS-CoV-2. The samples were drawn from two sources: the first 160 participants of the ongoing ImmuneRACE study, and 1,200 or so subjects contributed by 6 global collaborators. The sample metadata nearly always contained a de-identified subject ID, COVID-19 status, age in years and sex. HLA class I and class II types, where available, came from metadata supplied by the sample provider rather than from assay-based typing.

From the cysteine through the phenylalanine, the CDR3 covers 15 amino acids. Only the CDR3 DNA is retained, 45 bases long and in frame from the first base. Relative to germline, V is missing 5 bases and J is missing 4 bases, with 4 bases of the junction outside any gene match. From a lookup of the germline V gene, CDR1 and CDR2 are SGHRS and YFSETQ. Whole blood was collected in K2EDTA tubes by collaborating institutions according to the institutions' own protocols. Collaborator samples were shipped for TCRbeta analysis as frozen whole blood, isolated PBMCs, or DNA extracted from either sample type. This clone occurred a few times. It has no known antigen specificity. Nothing much larger sits one base from this clone, and base qualities are not available. What the authors observed across the whole study: The quantity of clinical and demographic metadata differed by source and by participant and was supplied without curation.

TCRbeta CDR3 regions were amplified from genomic DNA by means of the immunoSEQ Assay, a bias-controlled multiplex PCR. Per the source publication's procedure: The number of nucleated cells in each sample was estimated from the amplification of reference gene primers within the assay. To quantify the absolute abundance of each unique TCRbeta CDR3 rearrangement, sequence reads were collapsed and filtered. For each sample, productive Simpson clonality was calculated by taking the square root of Simpson's diversity index across productive rearrangements. In TCRdb, the immuneACCESS table is reduced to in-frame sequences with V and J assigned. These tables do not hold every clone; where another copy was compared, an unresolved V gene accounts for under half, and the others remain unexplained. The V and J calls and clone size come from that table; D and trimming were worked out from the DNA. The sample yields roughly 250,000 clones; roughly 82% were counted once. Nearly 5% of the sample rests with the top ten.

The sequence was obtained from a woman aged 80 or over with active or convalescent COVID-19. The rearrangement combines TRBV5-1 with TRBJ2-2; TRBD1 aligns with 11 central bases. Sequenced material: peripheral blood. The nucleotide sequence reads as follows: TGCGCCAGCAGTTCCGGGACAGGGGGCACCGGGGAGCTGTTTTTT. Translation gives CASSSGTGGTGELFF.